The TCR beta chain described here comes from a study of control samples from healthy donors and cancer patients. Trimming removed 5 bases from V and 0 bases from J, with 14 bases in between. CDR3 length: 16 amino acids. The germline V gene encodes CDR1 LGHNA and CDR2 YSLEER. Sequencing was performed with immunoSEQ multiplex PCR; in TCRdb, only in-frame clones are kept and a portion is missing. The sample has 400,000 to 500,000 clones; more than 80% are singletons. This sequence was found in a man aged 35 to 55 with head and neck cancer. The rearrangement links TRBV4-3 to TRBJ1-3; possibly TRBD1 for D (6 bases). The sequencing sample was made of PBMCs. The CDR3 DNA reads TGCGCCAGCAGCGTGCACAGGGCCTACTCTGGAAACACCATATATTTT. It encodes CASSVHRAYSGNTIYF.